What follows describes a single T cell receptor beta chain. RNA transcripts were the template for amplifying TCR beta CDR3 regions. The TCR CDR3 was amplified in a first-round RT-PCR using the HTBI primer set. From the multiplex PCR reads, TCRdb called clonotypes with MiXCR, one entry per CDR3 protein. The sample consists of about 600,000 distinct CDR3 sequences, 15% to 20% of them appearing once. This sample was taken from a study of T cells in Graves' hyperthyroidism and ophthalmopathy. There are 14 residues in the CDR3. V was pared by 7 bases and J by 3 bases, with 6 bases of the junction left unmatched. Per germline, CDR1 MDHEN and CDR2 SYDVKM. PBMCs were collected from a roughly 10 ml volume of fresh peripheral blood.

The TCR sequence derives from a woman aged 40 to 50 with Graves' ophthalmopathy. The sequencing input was blood. The chain couples TRBV28 to TRBJ1-5; 7 bases are shared with TRBD1. DNA for the CDR3: TGTGCCAGCATCGAGGGGGCCTTCAATCAGCCCCAGCATTTT. As protein: CASIEGAFNQPQHF.